Presented here are 8 T cell receptor beta chains from one specimen sequenced in a study of beta chain features in type 1 diabetes. Sequenced material consisted of expressed TCRB transcripts (all of the isolated RNA was reverse transcribed). TCRdb's copy holds only in-frame clones and misses some; the assay was immunoSEQ multiplex PCR. The table has 810,000 or so clones, about a sixth seen once; the top ten hold 0.02% to 0.03%. The sample consisted of naive CD4+ T cells from blood. Every receptor here comes from a woman between 18 and 29 years old in good health.

This clone was detected only a few times. The V and J genes are TRBV7-3 and TRBJ2-3, with 11 bases fitting TRBD2. Germline CDR1 and CDR2: SGHTA and FQGTGA. The CDR3 runs 14 residues. V lost 5 bases, J lost 6 bases, and 4 bases stayed unmatched. The CDR3: CASSTRTSGDTQYF. The CDR3 nucleotides read TGTGCCAGCAGCACCAGGACTAGCGGGGATACGCAGTATTTT.

The rearrangement joins TRBV7-3 to TRBJ2-3; D is perhaps TRBD1 (6 bases). V dropped 6 bases and J dropped 5 bases, with 15 bases sitting between them. Germline CDR1 and CDR2: SGHTA and FQGTGA. The CDR3 has 14 amino acids. CDR3 loop: CASSTSRGGDTQYF. CDR3 sequence (DNA): TGTGCCAGCAGTACTAGTCGAGGGGGAGATACGCAGTATTTT.

This rearrangement joins TRBV28 to TRBJ2-2; D unresolved. CDR1 MDHEN and CDR2 SYDVKM come from the germline V gene. The V end was cut by 3 bases, the J end by 6 bases, with 5 bases between. This CDR3 has 12 residues. Here the CDR3 reads CASSFPAGELFF. The CDR3 DNA reads as TGTGCCAGCAGTTTTCCAGCCGGGGAGCTGTTTTTT.

The table lists this clone with a few counts. The chain carries TRBV5-6 and TRBJ2-3; 11 bases are shared with TRBD2. With 3 bases clipped from V and 4 bases from J, the junction kept 4 bases outside the gene matches. Per germline, CDR1 SGHDT and CDR2 YYEEEE. This CDR3 region has 15 residues. The CDR3 loop reads CASSSLAGVADTQYF. CDR3 coding DNA: TGTGCCAGCAGCTCACTAGCGGGAGTTGCAGATACGCAGTATTTT.

This clone was observed a few times. The V gene is TRBV19, the J gene TRBJ2-5; TRBD1 is a possible D gene (6 bases). The CDR3 runs 15 residues. Germline CDR1 LNHDA, CDR2 SQIVND (reference sequence). Between the trimmed V and J ends, which lost 3 bases and 5 bases, there was a span of 16 bases. CDR3 in DNA: TGTGCCAGTAGTATCGGACAGACTCGGTTGGAGACCCAGTACTTC. This codes for CASSIGQTRLETQYF.

This clone was detected a few times. V usage is TRBV9 and J usage is TRBJ1-3; no clear D. CDR3 length: 17 amino acids. The V gene's germline CDR1 is SGDLS and CDR2 YYNGEE. Deletions cut 4 bases from V and 0 bases from J, with 17 bases between. CDR3 nucleotide sequence: TGTGCCAGCAGCCCCTTTCTATGGCCCAACTCTGGAAACACCATATATTTT. Protein: CASSPFLWPNSGNTIYF.

This chain uses TRBV15 with TRBJ2-1; 7 bases map to TRBD2. The CDR3 loop spans 18 amino acids. Germline CDR1 reads LNHNV; CDR2 reads YYDKDF (reference sequence). Losses at the gene ends were 0 bases for V and 4 bases for J; bases not matched to a gene: 12. The CDR3 spells CATSRDSPLAERYNEQFF. CDR3 in DNA: TGTGCCACCAGCAGAGATAGTCCGCTAGCGGAGAGGTACAATGAGCAGTTCTTC. Full variable domain (remainder filled in from reference TRBV15 and TRBJ2-1): DAMVIQNPRYQVTQFGKPVTLSCSQTLNHNVMYWYQQKSSQAPKLLFHYYDKDFNNEADTPDNFQSRRPNTSFCFLDIRSPGLGDTAMYLCATSRDSPLAERYNEQFFGPGTRLTVL.

In this sample, this clone turned up a few times. The chain carries TRBV4-2 and TRBJ2-1, with D perhaps TRBD2 (6 bases). This CDR3 is 22 amino acids long. The V gene's germline CDR1 is LGHNA and CDR2 YNFKEQ. V lost 4 bases, J lost 0 bases, and 31 bases lay in between. CDR3 sequence reads: CASSPNRLVSPKRASSYNEQFF. The CDR3 DNA follows: TGTGCCAGCAGCCCGAACCGGTTAGTTAGCCCCAAGCGGGCGAGCTCCTACAATGAGCAGTTCTTC.